The sequence of this T cell receptor beta chain was determined in a study of blood T cell repertoires in COVID-19. The overall study: In each case, the material was cDNA or gDNA derived from T cells, B-cell-depleted T cells, or PBMCs.

Germline V gene sequence: CDR1 SQVTM, CDR2 ANQGSEA. V gave up 7 bases and J gave up 0 bases; unmatched junction bases: 8. The CDR3 has 16 residues. Sequencing was performed with immunoSEQ multiplex PCR; in TCRdb, only in-frame clones are kept and a portion is missing. The repertoire holds 140,000 or so clones, approximately 87% seen once, with approximately 40% in the top ten. The V call is TRBV29-1, the J call TRBJ2-7, with 14 bases matching TRBD2. The receptor was isolated from a man in his fifties who had recovered from COVID-19. Sequencing used peripheral blood. The CDR3 loop is CSAAGLAGGPSYEQYF. Here the CDR3 DNA reads TGCAGCGCCGCAGGACTAGCGGGGGGACCCTCCTACGAGCAGTACTTC.